This T cell receptor (beta chain) was captured in a study of cytomegalovirus exposure and HLA in healthy donors. Libraries were prepared by immunoSEQ multiplex PCR; TCRdb keeps only in-frame clonotypes and omits some of them. This table has approximately 150,000 clones, 80% to 90% appearing once. Deletions cut 1 base from V and 4 bases from J, with 7 bases between. Germline V gives CDR1 SGHDN, CDR2 FVKESK. This CDR3 contains 13 residues. The sequence was collected from a man younger than 35 in good health and CMV-seropositive. The V call is TRBV14, the J call TRBJ1-2; D not certain. Input material: PBMCs. In DNA, the CDR3 is TGTGCCAGCAGCCAAGCGGTCCGCTATGGCTACACCTTC. Translation gives CASSQAVRYGYTF.